This TCR beta chain was sequenced in a study of post-analysis software for immune sequencing data. Study as a whole: The disease courses spanned relapsing-remitting, secondary progressive and progressive-relapsing forms of multiple sclerosis. The study's findings and limits: The five TRBV segments detected at higher frequency in patients than in controls included TRBV5-6, TRBV5-1 and TRBV20-1.

The library was made from cDNA and included unique molecular identifiers. From the PCR reads, TCRdb called clonotypes with MiXCR, one entry per CDR3 protein. Among more than 500,000 distinct CDR3 sequences listed, approximately 34% were seen once. Concerning this clonotype: Antigen unknown.

CDR1 and CDR2 from the germline V gene are LGHDT and YNNKEL (reference sequence). V dropped 2 bases and J dropped 2; count of bases not matched to a gene: 12. The CDR3 is 17 amino acids. V is TRBV3-1 and J is TRBJ2-7; 7 nucleotides line up with TRBD1. This clonotype was obtained from a girl aged 2 to 17 with multiple sclerosis. Sequencing used blood. CDR3 DNA sequence: TGTGCCAGCAGCCAACGTAAGGGGGCAGGGGGAGCCTACGAGCAGTACTTC. Its protein is CASSQRKGAGGAYEQYF.